Below, one T cell receptor beta chain is given with its context. This entry is derived from a study of technical replicates of blood from a handful of donors. The V end was cut by 2 bases, the J end by 0 bases, with 10 bases between. The CDR3 has 15 residues. In germline, CDR1 is ENHRY, CDR2 SYGVKD. The repertoire was sequenced with immunoSEQ multiplex PCR; TCRdb's copy has only in-frame clones and lacks some. This sample has 80,000 or so clones, with 90% to 97% found just once. The TCR originated in a human donor in good health. Sequenced: T cells isolated from PBMCs. The chain couples TRBV10-3 to TRBJ1-1; D not resolved. CDR3 residues: CAISEVAALNTEAFF. CDR3 coding DNA: TGTGCCATCAGTGAGGTAGCAGCTTTGAACACTGAAGCTTTCTTT.